What follows are 13 T cell receptor beta chains derived from one specimen sequenced in a study of glioma-infiltrating T cells. Using RNA template, CDR3s of TCR alpha and beta were amplified with iRepertoire arm-PCR. MiXCR was run by TCRdb on the multiplex PCR reads, yielding one entry per CDR3 protein. Found here are more than 100,000 distinct CDR3 sequences, approximately 28% of them singletons; the top ten hold 44%. The specimen sequenced was glioma tissue, nonneoplastic brain tissue, or PBMCs (not recorded which). The receptors shown here come from a human donor with low-grade glioma or glioblastoma, undergoing nonglioma brain surgery, or in good health (not recorded which).

This clonotype was counted between two and nine times. The CDR3 protein is CASRPGQGAPSGTGELFF. The CDR3 DNA is TGTGCCAGCAGACCCGGACAAGGGGCCCCCTCGGGCACCGGGGAGCTGTTTTTT. V gene TRBV7-6 combines with J gene TRBJ2-2; a possible D gene is TRBD1 (5 bases). The CDR3 contains 18 residues. Per germline, CDR1 SGHVS and CDR2 FNYEAQ. V was shortened by 6 bases and J by 4 bases, with 24 bases between the two germline ends.

The V call is TRBV12-3 or TRBV12-4, the J call TRBJ2-2; D may correspond to TRBD1 or TRBD2 (5 bases each). This CDR3 is built from 14 residues. Trimming took off 7 bases at V and 6 bases at J, with 15 bases between the two ends. CDR3 amino acids: CASTFLRGAGELFF. CDR3 bases: TGTGCCAGCACATTCCTGCGAGGGGCCGGGGAGCTGTTTTTT.

As regards this clonotype: Since a much larger clone is just one base distant, this may be a read error. V is TRBV25-1 and J is TRBJ1-4, with D maybe TRBD1 (5 bases). V lost 3 bases and J lost 6, with 17 bases in between. Germline assignment: CDR1 MGHDK and CDR2 SYGVNS. The CDR3 has 16 residues. The CDR3 region has the DNA TGTGCCAGCAGTGAGTTTTCAGGGCGGCGCGATGAAAAACTGTTTTTT. Amino acid sequence: CASSEFSGRRDEKLFF.

V is TRBV7-9 and J is TRBJ1-6; TRBD1 aligns across 10 bases. The germline gives CDR1 SEHNR, CDR2 FQNEAQ (reference sequence). CDR3 size: 15 residues. The V and J ends lost 5 bases and 10 bases, in that order; junction bases with no gene match: 8. The CDR3 loop is CASSPAGTGDSPLHF. The CDR3 DNA reads as TGTGCCAGCAGCCCGGCCGGGACAGGGGACTCACCCCTCCACTTT.

V gene TRBV7-6 combines with J gene TRBJ2-6, with D maybe TRBD1 (5 bases). The CDR3 totals 18 residues. Trimming removed 5 bases at V and 0 bases at J, with 17 bases between. Germline V gives CDR1 SGHVS, CDR2 FNYEAQ. CDR3 loop: CASSKGPATASGANVLTF. CDR3 in DNA: TGTGCCAGCAGCAAAGGTCCGGCGACAGCCTCTGGGGCCAACGTCCTGACTTTC. The entire variable domain, with the rest obtained from reference TRBV7-6 and TRBJ2-6, is as follows: GAGVSQSPRYKVTKRGQDVALRCDPISGHVSLYWYRQALGQGPEFLTYFNYEAQQDKSGLPNDRFSAERPEGSISTLTIQRTEQRDSAMYRCASSKGPATASGANVLTFGAGSRLTVL.

A remark on this clonotype: A much larger clone is a single base away; this may be a read error. V usage is TRBV4-1 and J usage is TRBJ1-1, with D hard to call. The CDR3 is 13 amino acids. V dropped 0 bases and J dropped 5 bases, with 7 bases sitting between them. The germline gives CDR1 MGHRA, CDR2 YSYEKL. The CDR3 sequence: CASSQDMETEAFF. DNA for the CDR3: TGCGCCAGCAGCCAAGATATGGAGACTGAAGCTTTCTTT.

Ten or more counts support this clonotype. The chain couples TRBV20-1 to TRBJ1-2; TRBD1 aligns across 7 bases. The V and J ends lost 0 bases and 5 bases, in that order; junction bases with no gene match: 12. Germline loops: CDR1 DFQATT, CDR2 SNEGSKA (reference sequence). The CDR3 is made up of 16 amino acids. The chain's CDR3 is CSARDYSDGTAYGYTF. The CDR3 nucleotides are TGCAGTGCTAGAGACTACTCTGATGGGACAGCATATGGCTACACCTTC.

This clonotype showed up many times. The chain carries TRBV2 and TRBJ1-2, with D hard to call. Germline-derived CDR1 and CDR2 are SNHLY and FYNNEI. The CDR3 runs to 14 residues. V lost 7 bases, J lost 4 bases, and 16 bases lay in between. DNA for the CDR3: TGTGCCAGCACCTTTGGATCACGCGGCTATGGCTACACCTTC. This sequence encodes CASTFGSRGYGYTF.

At least ten counts were recorded for this clonotype. The CDR3 nucleotides read TGTGCCAGCAGTCCCGTCGTGAGAAGCGGGGCCAACGTCCTGACTTTC. Its protein product is CASSPVVRSGANVLTF. The chain uses TRBV27 and TRBJ2-6; D unclear. Trimming cost V 5 bases and J 4 bases, with 15 bases left between them. The CDR3 length is 16 residues. The germline gives CDR1 MNHEY, CDR2 SMNVEV (reference sequence). The full variable domain, in which reference TRBV27 and TRBJ2-6 provide the parts outside the CDR3, is EAQVTQNPRYLITVTGKKLTVTCSQNMNHEYMSWYRQDPGLGLRQIYYSMNVEVTDKGDVPEGYKVSRKEKRNFPLILESPSPNQTSLYFCASSPVVRSGANVLTFGAGSRLTVL.

CDR3 in amino acids: CASSVGWTSDTQYF. DNA of the CDR3: TGTGCCAGCAGCGTAGGATGGACTAGCGATACGCAGTATTTT. The rearrangement uses TRBV9 and TRBJ2-3; 8 nucleotides align to TRBD2. This CDR3 spans 14 amino acids. V gave up 0 bases and J gave up 6 bases; unmatched junction bases: 3. Germline loops: CDR1 SGDLS, CDR2 YYNGEE. Filled out from reference TRBV9 and TRBJ2-3, the complete variable domain reads DSGVTQTPKHLITATGQRVTLRCSPRSGDLSVYWYQQSLDQGLQFLIQYYNGEERAKGNILERFSAQQFPDLHSELNLSSLELGDSALYFCASSVGWTSDTQYFGPGTRLTVL.

This rearrangement joins TRBV30 to TRBJ1-1, with D unresolved. This CDR3 comprises 13 residues. Per germline, CDR1 GTSNPN and CDR2 SVGIG (reference sequence). V lost 4 bases and J lost 4, with 13 bases in between. The CDR3 spells CAWKRWAGTEAFF. The CDR3 nucleotides read TGTGCCTGGAAACGGTGGGCGGGCACTGAAGCTTTCTTT.

Many counts were recorded for this clonotype. The chain employs TRBV2 and TRBJ1-2; D ambiguous. CDR1 is SNHLY and CDR2 is FYNNEI in the germline V gene. This CDR3 has 12 amino acids. Trimming took 7 bases from V and 3 from J, leaving 9 bases between them. CDR3: CASNRQDYGYTF. The CDR3 DNA follows: TGTGCCAGCAATCGGCAGGACTATGGCTACACCTTC.

About this clonotype itself: This CDR3 fails to terminate in the conserved phenylalanine or tryptophan, so it likely reflects a read error. The V gene is TRBV2, the J gene TRBJ2-1; 12 bases are shared with TRBD2. The junction had 2 bases not matched to a gene; V was cut back by 8 bases and J by 6 bases. Germline assignment: CDR1 SNHLY and CDR2 FYNNEI. The length of the CDR3 is 13 residues. CDR3 amino acids: CASGGLAGNEQFL. The CDR3 DNA follows: TGTGCCAGCGGGGGACTAGCGGGCAATGAGCAGTTCCTC.